The 27 T cell receptor beta chains listed next were all sequenced from one sample in a study of blood T cell repertoires in COVID-19. Method: immunoSEQ multiplex PCR; TCRdb's copy keeps in-frame clones and lacks some. The sample lists about 230,000 clones; approximately 84% were seen once. The sequencing sample was made of peripheral blood. The receptors come from a man aged 40-55 years with acute or convalescent COVID-19.

The chain has TRBV2 and TRBJ2-2, with TRBD2 matching 11 bases. The V and J ends lost 6 bases and 11 bases, in that order; junction bases with no gene match: 8. The CDR3 runs to 14 residues. Germline assignment: CDR1 SNHLY and CDR2 FYNNEI. For the CDR3, the DNA is TGTGCCAGCAGAGGTGGCCTAGCGGGGGGCGAGCTGTTTTTT. Translation gives CASRGGLAGGELFF. Full variable domain (remainder filled in from reference TRBV2 and TRBJ2-2): EPEVTQTPSHQVTQMGQEVILRCVPISNHLYFYWYRQILGQKVEFLVSFYNNEISEKSEIFDDQFSVERPDGSNFTLKIRSTKLEDSAMYFCASRGGLAGGELFFGEGSRLTVL.

This sequence joins TRBV10-3 and TRBJ1-3; D is undetermined. Germline CDR1 reads ENHRY; CDR2 reads SYGVKD. The CDR3 extends over 15 amino acids. Between the trimmed V and J ends, which lost 0 bases and 3 bases, there was a span of 9 bases. CDR3 sequence reads: CAISESHAYGNTIYF. The DNA for the CDR3 is TGTGCCATCAGTGAGTCCCACGCCTATGGAAACACCATATATTTT.

The chain combines TRBV28 with TRBJ1-5; 7 nucleotides match TRBD1. The V and J ends lost 5 bases and 7 bases, in that order; junction bases with no gene match: 8. This CDR3 has 14 amino acids. Looked up from germline, CDR1 is MDHEN and CDR2 is SYDVKM. The CDR3: CASSPPRGWQPQHF. For the CDR3, the DNA is TGTGCCAGCAGTCCCCCCAGGGGGTGGCAGCCCCAGCATTTT.

This rearrangement joins TRBV18 to TRBJ1-5, with a tentative D call TRBD1 (5 bases). Germline CDR1 KGHSH, CDR2 LQKENI. The CDR3 sequence is 13 residues long. Trimming left V 8 bases short and J 3 bases short, with 11 bases between. Written as DNA, the CDR3 is TGTGCCAGCCGTGACAGTAACAATCAGCCCCAGCATTTT. Its translation: CASRDSNNQPQHF.

This clone has only one observation. The chain uses TRBV2 and TRBJ2-3, with a weak D call TRBD2 (6 bases). The CDR3 is 14 amino acids. Trimming took off 3 bases at V and 5 bases at J, with 12 bases between the two ends. Germline CDR1 reads SNHLY; CDR2 reads FYNNEI. The CDR3 protein is CASSEVGGGDTQYF. CDR3 sequence (DNA): TGTGCCAGCAGTGAGGTCGGGGGAGGAGATACGCAGTATTTT.

This CDR3 reads CASSQGPAGGVRSPLHF. The CDR3, as DNA: TGTGCCAGCAGCCAGGGGCCTGCGGGGGGCGTAAGATCACCCCTCCACTTT. The chain has TRBV11-2 and TRBJ1-6, with D tentatively TRBD1 (6 bases). CDR1 is SGHAT and CDR2 is FQNNGV in the germline V gene. CDR3 size: 17 residues. The V end was cut by 5 bases, the J end by 10 bases, with 24 bases between.

The chain recombines TRBV5-6 with TRBJ2-2; D call uncertain. Between the trimmed V and J ends, which lost 4 bases and 3 bases, there was a span of 4 bases. Germline values: CDR1 SGHDT, CDR2 YYEEEE. This CDR3 has 12 residues. The CDR3 nucleotides are TGTGCCAGCAGCCTTTACACCGGGGAGCTGTTTTTT. Amino acids: CASSLYTGELFF.

The chain recombines TRBV9 with TRBJ2-5, with TRBD2 matching over 10 bases. The CDR3 loop spans 15 amino acids. Looked up from germline, CDR1 is SGDLS and CDR2 is YYNGEE. With V trimmed by 1 base and J by 13 bases, 13 bases remained unmatched. The CDR3 reads CASSVTGLAEEIRYF. As DNA, the CDR3 is TGTGCCAGCAGCGTAACCGGACTAGCGGAAGAGATTCGGTACTTC.

The chain employs TRBV19 and TRBJ1-1; D is unclear. The germline CDR1 and CDR2 sequences are LNHDA and SQIVND (reference sequence). The length of the CDR3 is 13 residues. V was trimmed by 4 bases and J by 1 base, leaving 7 bases between them. The chain's CDR3 is CASSTGGNTEAFF. As DNA, the CDR3 is TGTGCCAGTAGTACGGGAGGGAACACTGAAGCTTTCTTT.

The table lists this clone with a few counts. This chain uses TRBV6-6 with TRBJ1-2, with 9 bases identical to TRBD1. The J segment lost 2 bases and the V segment lost 10 bases, leaving 14 bases of the junction unmatched. From germline, CDR1 is MNHNY and CDR2 SVGAGI (reference sequence). CDR3 size: 16 residues. The CDR3 DNA sequence: TGTGCCACACAGGGGGCCCAGACTTCTACAAACTATGGCTACACCTTC. Translating it yields CATQGAQTSTNYGYTF.

In nucleotides, the CDR3 is TGTGCCAGCAGTCTACAGGGACAGGGATACGAGCAGTACTTC. This gives the protein CASSLQGQGYEQYF. The V call is TRBV27, the J call TRBJ2-7, with 9 bases identical to TRBD1. Germline-derived CDR1 and CDR2 are MNHEY and SMNVEV (reference sequence). V lost 5 bases to trimming and J lost 4 bases; unmatched junction nucleotides: 6. The CDR3 length is 14 residues.

The chain uses TRBV7-7 and TRBJ2-5; 8 bases match TRBD1. This CDR3 comprises 14 residues. Germline CDR1 SSHAT, CDR2 FNYEAQ (reference sequence). Unmatched junction bases numbered 5, after V lost 4 bases and J lost 4 bases. The CDR3 reads CASSSGTGRETQYF. CDR3 nucleotides: TGTGCCAGCAGCTCCGGGACAGGCCGAGAGACCCAGTACTTC.

This clone has a single count. The V and J genes are TRBV13 and TRBJ1-4; unclear D gene. This CDR3 is built from 14 residues. The V end was cut by 5 bases, the J end by 0 bases, with 7 bases between. Germline lookup yields CDR1 PRHDT and CDR2 FYEKMQ (reference sequence). The CDR3 region has the DNA TGTGCCAGCAGCCTTCGTGCAACTAATGAAAAACTGTTTTTT. This codes for CASSLRATNEKLFF. Full variable domain (missing parts from reference TRBV13 and TRBJ1-4): AAGVIQSPRHLIKEKRETATLKCYPIPRHDTVYWYQQGPGQDPQFLISFYEKMQSDKGSIPDRFSAQQFSDYHSELNMSSLELGDSALYFCASSLRATNEKLFFGSGTQLSVL.

The rearrangement links TRBV5-4 to TRBJ2-7; 9 bases are shared with TRBD1. CDR3 length equals 15 residues. V trimming: 3 bases; J trimming: 6 bases; junction bases outside the gene matches: 10. Germline V gene sequence: CDR1 SGHNT, CDR2 YYREEE (reference sequence). This CDR3 is CASSSRTGDSLEQYF. CDR3 DNA sequence: TGTGCCAGCAGCTCTCGGACAGGGGATTCTCTCGAGCAGTACTTC.

Only one count was recorded for this clone. The V call is TRBV19, the J call TRBJ1-2, with 10 bases matching TRBD1. Germline V gives CDR1 LNHDA, CDR2 SQIVND (reference sequence). This CDR3 comprises 13 residues. With V trimmed by 6 bases and J by 6 bases, 4 bases remained unmatched. CDR3 sequence reads: CASRGQGSHGYTF. The CDR3 DNA reads as TGTGCCAGTAGGGGACAGGGGAGTCATGGCTACACCTTC.

This chain joins TRBV19 and TRBJ1-6; 9 positions match TRBD1. Trimming removed 0 bases from V and 10 bases from J; junction bases left unmatched: 7. CDR1 and CDR2 from the germline V gene are LNHDA and SQIVND (reference sequence). The CDR3 covers 16 residues. The CDR3 region is CASSIEPDRGKSPLHF. For the CDR3, the DNA is TGTGCCAGTAGTATAGAGCCGGACAGGGGCAAATCACCCCTCCACTTT.

The chain couples TRBV13 to TRBJ2-3, with D maybe TRBD2 (6 bases). The CDR3 is 15 residues long. Germline CDR1 PRHDT, CDR2 FYEKMQ (reference sequence). The V end was cut by 4 bases, the J end by 1 base, with 12 bases between. The CDR3 sequence is CASSSGTGGTDTQYF. CDR3 bases: TGTGCCAGCAGCTCCGGGACTGGGGGCACAGATACGCAGTATTTT.

The V and J genes are TRBV7-9 and TRBJ1-5, with 7 bases that match TRBD1. The germline V gene encodes CDR1 SEHNR and CDR2 FQNEAQ (reference sequence). The CDR3 contains 14 residues. V lost 5 bases, J lost 6 bases, and 7 bases stayed unmatched. The CDR3 sequence is CASSVGTEGQPQHF. The CDR3, as DNA: TGTGCCAGCAGCGTCGGGACAGAGGGTCAGCCCCAGCATTTT.

The chain couples TRBV30 to TRBJ1-4; D not certain. The V end lost 0 bases, the J end lost 2 bases, and 13 bases lay between the germline ends. The CDR3 runs 16 residues. Germline assignment: CDR1 GTSNPN and CDR2 SVGIG (reference sequence). In DNA, the CDR3 is TGTGCCTGGAGTGTAATATTCGGGAGGACTAATGAAAAACTGTTTTTT. Translating it yields CAWSVIFGRTNEKLFF.

The rearrangement joins TRBV7-2 to TRBJ2-1; weak D call: TRBD1 (5 bases). CDR3 length equals 17 residues. Germline V gene lookup returns CDR1 SGHTA and CDR2 FQGNSA. Trimming shortened V by 5 bases and J by 12 bases, and 29 bases separated the two germline ends. The CDR3 is CASSLTSSPGLMVRQFF. CDR3 DNA sequence: TGTGCCAGCAGCCTAACTTCTTCTCCAGGGCTAATGGTGCGGCAGTTCTTC.

V is TRBV27 and J is TRBJ1-3; D gene uncertain. The CDR3 has 15 residues. Germline V gives CDR1 MNHEY, CDR2 SMNVEV (reference sequence). The V end was cut by 6 bases, the J end by 0 bases, with 12 bases between. CDR3 bases: TGTGCCAGCAGACCAAAACCGAGCTCTGGAAACACCATATATTTT. Amino acid sequence: CASRPKPSSGNTIYF.

The gene calls are TRBV28 and TRBJ1-2; TRBD1 matches 7 bases. The CDR3 contains 14 residues. V lost 5 bases and J lost 2; bases outside the gene matches: 5. Germline-derived CDR1 and CDR2 are MDHEN and SYDVKM. The CDR3: CASSPDRANYGYTF. The CDR3 coding sequence is TGTGCCAGCAGTCCTGACAGGGCAAACTATGGCTACACCTTC.

This clone was counted between two and nine times. The CDR3 is CASSPRDRVWGYTF. CDR3 DNA: TGTGCCAGCAGCCCCCGGGACAGGGTCTGGGGCTACACCTTC. The gene calls are TRBV7-8 and TRBJ1-2; TRBD1 agrees at 9 bases. Losses at the gene ends were 5 bases for V and 8 bases for J; bases not matched to a gene: 9. This CDR3 spans 14 amino acids. The germline CDR1 and CDR2 sequences are SGHVS and FQNEAQ.

J is TRBJ2-7 and V is TRBV3-1 (or the pseudogene TRBV3-2); a possible D gene is TRBD2 (6 bases). Germline V gene lookup returns CDR1 LGHDT and CDR2 YNNKEL (reference sequence). Trimming shortened V by 3 bases and J by 6 bases, and 15 bases separated the two germline ends. This CDR3 spans 14 amino acids. The CDR3: CASSQAGSYVEQYF. CDR3 DNA: TGTGCCAGCAGCCAGGCCGGGAGCTACGTCGAGCAGTACTTC.

The chain combines TRBV5-6 with TRBJ2-1, with TRBD2 matching 14 bases. Germline trimming cut 3 bases from V and 4 bases from J; bases unmatched to any gene: 6. Looked up from germline, CDR1 is SGHDT and CDR2 is YYEEEE. The CDR3 totals 17 residues. The CDR3 DNA reads as TGTGCCAGCAGCTCGAGGACTAGCGGGGGGACTTACAATGAGCAGTTCTTC. It translates to CASSSRTSGGTYNEQFF.

The chain carries TRBV7-9 and TRBJ1-1; TRBD1 matches 9 bases. With V trimmed by 4 bases and J by 0 bases, 12 bases remained unmatched. CDR3 length: 18 residues. From germline, CDR1 is SEHNR and CDR2 FQNEAQ (reference sequence). CDR3: CASSWPGQGRDLNTEAFF. CDR3 nucleotide sequence: TGTGCCAGCAGCTGGCCGGGACAGGGAAGGGATCTGAACACTGAAGCTTTCTTT.

The V call is TRBV7-3, the J call TRBJ2-3; tentative D call: TRBD2 (6 bases). V was cut by 5 bases and J by 2 bases, with 17 bases left in between. From germline, CDR1 is SGHTA and CDR2 FQGTGA. This CDR3 has 16 amino acids. CDR3 coding DNA: TGTGCCAGCAGCCAAAGGATGCGGGGAACCACAGATACGCAGTATTTT. It codes for CASSQRMRGTTDTQYF.